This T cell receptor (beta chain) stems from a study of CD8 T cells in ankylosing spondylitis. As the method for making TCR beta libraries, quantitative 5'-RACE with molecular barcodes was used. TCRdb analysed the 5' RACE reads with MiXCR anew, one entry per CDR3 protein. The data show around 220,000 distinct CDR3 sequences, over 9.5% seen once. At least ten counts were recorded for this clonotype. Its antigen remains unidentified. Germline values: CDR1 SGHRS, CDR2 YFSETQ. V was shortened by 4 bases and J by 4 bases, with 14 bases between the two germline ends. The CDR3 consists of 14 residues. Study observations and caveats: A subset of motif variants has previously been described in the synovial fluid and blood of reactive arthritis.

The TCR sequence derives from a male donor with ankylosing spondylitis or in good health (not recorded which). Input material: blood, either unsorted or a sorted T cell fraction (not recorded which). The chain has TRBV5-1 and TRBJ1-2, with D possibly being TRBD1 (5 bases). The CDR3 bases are TGCGCCAGCAGCCTTGATCAGGGAGGCTATGGCTACACCTTC. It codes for CASSLDQGGYGYTF.